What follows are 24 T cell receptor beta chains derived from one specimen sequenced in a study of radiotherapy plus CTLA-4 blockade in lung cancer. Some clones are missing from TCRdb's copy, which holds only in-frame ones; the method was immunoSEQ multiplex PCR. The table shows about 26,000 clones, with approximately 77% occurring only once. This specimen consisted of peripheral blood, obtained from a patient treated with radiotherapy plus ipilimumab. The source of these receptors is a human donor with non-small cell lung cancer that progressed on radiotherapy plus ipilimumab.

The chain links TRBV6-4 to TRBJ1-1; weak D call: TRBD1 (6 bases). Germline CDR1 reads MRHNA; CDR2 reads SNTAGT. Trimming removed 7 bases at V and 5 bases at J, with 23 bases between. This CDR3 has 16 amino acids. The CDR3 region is CASTPTIGGRRTEAFF. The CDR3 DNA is TGTGCCAGCACCCCGACTATTGGGGGGCGACGGACTGAAGCTTTCTTT.

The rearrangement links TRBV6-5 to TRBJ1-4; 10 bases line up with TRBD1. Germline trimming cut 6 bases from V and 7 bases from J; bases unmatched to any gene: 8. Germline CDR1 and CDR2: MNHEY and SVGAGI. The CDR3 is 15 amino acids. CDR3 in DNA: TGTGCCAGCAGAAATACGGGGACAGGGGCTGAAAAACTGTTTTTT. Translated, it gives CASRNTGTGAEKLFF.

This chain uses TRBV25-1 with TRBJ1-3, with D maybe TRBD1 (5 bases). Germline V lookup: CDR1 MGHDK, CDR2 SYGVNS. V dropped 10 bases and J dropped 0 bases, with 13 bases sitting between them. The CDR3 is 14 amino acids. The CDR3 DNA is TGTGCCACCCGGGGCGACCTCTCTGGAAACACCATATATTTT. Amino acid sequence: CATRGDLSGNTIYF.

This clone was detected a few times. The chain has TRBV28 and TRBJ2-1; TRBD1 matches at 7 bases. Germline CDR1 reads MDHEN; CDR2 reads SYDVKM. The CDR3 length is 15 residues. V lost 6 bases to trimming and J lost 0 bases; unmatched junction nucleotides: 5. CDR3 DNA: TGTGCCAGCAGCCCCGGGACAGACTCCTACAATGAGCAGTTCTTC. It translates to CASSPGTDSYNEQFF.

The CDR3 here is CIERGLTGELFF. CDR3 sequence (DNA): TGTATAGAAAGGGGGCTAACCGGGGAGCTGTTTTTT. The chain carries TRBV7-2 and TRBJ2-2; the match to TRBD1 covers 7 bases. CDR1 and CDR2 from the germline V gene are SGHTA and FQGNSA. CDR3 length equals 12 residues. Full variable domain (outside the CDR3, taken from reference TRBV7-2 and TRBJ2-2): GAGVSQSPSNKVTEKGKDVELRCDPISGHTALYWYRQSLGQGLEFLIYFQGNSAPDKSGLPSDRFSAERTGGSVSTLTIQRTQQEDSAVYLCIERGLTGELFFGEGSRLTVL.

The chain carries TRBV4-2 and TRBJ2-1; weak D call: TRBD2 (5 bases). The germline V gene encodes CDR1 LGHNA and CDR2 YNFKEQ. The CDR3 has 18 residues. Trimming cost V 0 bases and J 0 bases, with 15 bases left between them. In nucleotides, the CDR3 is TGTGCCAGCAGCCAAGATCGGGCGGGCATAAGCTCCTACAATGAGCAGTTCTTC. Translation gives CASSQDRAGISSYNEQFF.

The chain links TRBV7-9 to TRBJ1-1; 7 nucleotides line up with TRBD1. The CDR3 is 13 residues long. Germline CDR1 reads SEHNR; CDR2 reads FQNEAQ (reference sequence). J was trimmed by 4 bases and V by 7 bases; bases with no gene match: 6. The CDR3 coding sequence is TGTGCCAGCACCCAGGGGGGCAGCACTGAAGCTTTCTTT. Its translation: CASTQGGSTEAFF.

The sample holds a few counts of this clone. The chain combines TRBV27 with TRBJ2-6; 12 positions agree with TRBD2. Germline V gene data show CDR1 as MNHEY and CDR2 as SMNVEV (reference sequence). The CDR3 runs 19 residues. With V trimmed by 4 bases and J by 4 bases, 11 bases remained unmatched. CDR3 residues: CASSSSTSGSWPGANVLTF. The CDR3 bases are TGTGCCAGCAGTTCGTCGACTAGCGGGAGCTGGCCAGGGGCCAACGTCCTGACTTTC.

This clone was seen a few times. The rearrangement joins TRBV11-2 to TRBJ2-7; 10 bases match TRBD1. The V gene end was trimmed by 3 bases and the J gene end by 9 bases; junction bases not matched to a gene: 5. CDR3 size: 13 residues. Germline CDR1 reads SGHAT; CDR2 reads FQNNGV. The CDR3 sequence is CASSFETGGWQYF. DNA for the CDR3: TGTGCCAGCAGCTTCGAGACAGGGGGCTGGCAGTACTTC.

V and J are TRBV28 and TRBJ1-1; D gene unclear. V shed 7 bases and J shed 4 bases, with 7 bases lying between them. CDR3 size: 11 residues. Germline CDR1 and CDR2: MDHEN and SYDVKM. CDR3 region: CASKGRTEAFF. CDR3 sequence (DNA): TGTGCCAGCAAAGGTCGCACTGAAGCTTTCTTT.

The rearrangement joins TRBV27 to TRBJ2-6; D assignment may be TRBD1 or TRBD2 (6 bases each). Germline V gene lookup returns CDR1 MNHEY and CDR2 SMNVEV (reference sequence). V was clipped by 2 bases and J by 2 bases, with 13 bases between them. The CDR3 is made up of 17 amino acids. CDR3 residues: CASSLEGGATGANVLTF. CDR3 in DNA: TGTGCCAGCAGTTTAGAGGGGGGAGCTACTGGGGCCAACGTCCTGACTTTC.

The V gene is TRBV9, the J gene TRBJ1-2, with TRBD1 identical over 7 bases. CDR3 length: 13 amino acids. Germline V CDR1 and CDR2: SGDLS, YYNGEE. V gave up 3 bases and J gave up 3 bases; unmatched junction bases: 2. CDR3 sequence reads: CASSGQGYYGYTF. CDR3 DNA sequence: TGTGCCAGCAGCGGACAGGGATACTATGGCTACACCTTC.

The CDR3 region is CASSSSGDSTDTQYF. The CDR3 coding sequence is TGCGCCAGCAGCTCCTCAGGGGATAGCACAGATACGCAGTATTTT. The chain uses TRBV5-1 and TRBJ2-3; TRBD1 might be the D (6 bases). V was shortened by 3 bases and J by 0 bases, with 11 bases between the two germline ends. CDR1 is SGHRS and CDR2 is YFSETQ in the germline V gene. The CDR3 has 15 residues.

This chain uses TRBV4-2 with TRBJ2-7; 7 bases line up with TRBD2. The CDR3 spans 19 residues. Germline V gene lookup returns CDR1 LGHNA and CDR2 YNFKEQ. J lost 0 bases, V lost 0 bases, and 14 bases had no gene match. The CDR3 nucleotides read TGTGCCAGCAGCCAAGATCTTGAGGGGAGAGGGAGGGTCTCCTACGAGCAGTACTTC. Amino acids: CASSQDLEGRGRVSYEQYF.

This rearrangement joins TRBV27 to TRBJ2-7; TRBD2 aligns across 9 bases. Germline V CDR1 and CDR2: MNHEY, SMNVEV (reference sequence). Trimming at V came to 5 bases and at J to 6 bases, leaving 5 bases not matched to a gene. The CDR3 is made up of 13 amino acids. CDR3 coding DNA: TGTGCCAGCAGTCGCGGGGGGGGGACCGAGCAGTACTTC. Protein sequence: CASSRGGGTEQYF.

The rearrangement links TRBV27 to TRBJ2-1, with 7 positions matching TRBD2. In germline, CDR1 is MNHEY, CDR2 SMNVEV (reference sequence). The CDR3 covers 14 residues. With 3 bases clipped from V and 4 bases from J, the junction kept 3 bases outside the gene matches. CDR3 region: CASSFTSAYNEQFF. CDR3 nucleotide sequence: TGTGCCAGCAGTTTCACTAGCGCATACAATGAGCAGTTCTTC.

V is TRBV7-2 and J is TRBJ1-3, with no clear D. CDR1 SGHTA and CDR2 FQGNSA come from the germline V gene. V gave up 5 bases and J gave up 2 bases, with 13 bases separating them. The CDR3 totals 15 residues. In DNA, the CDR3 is TGTGCCAGCAGCCTACTTGCGGGGACTGGAAACACCATATATTTT. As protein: CASSLLAGTGNTIYF. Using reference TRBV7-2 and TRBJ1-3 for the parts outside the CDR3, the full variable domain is GAGVSQSPSNKVTEKGKDVELRCDPISGHTALYWYRQSLGQGLEFLIYFQGNSAPDKSGLPSDRFSAERTGGSVSTLTIQRTQQEDSAVYLCASSLLAGTGNTIYFGEGSWLTVV.

The CDR3 is CASGDRNSNQPQHF. The CDR3 DNA reads TGTGCCTCAGGGGACAGAAATAGCAATCAGCCCCAGCATTTT. The V call is TRBV19, the J call TRBJ1-5; 7 bases are a match to TRBD1. The CDR3 has 14 residues. Germline CDR1 reads LNHDA; CDR2 reads SQIVND (reference sequence). The V and J ends lost 11 bases and 0 bases, in that order; junction bases with no gene match: 7.

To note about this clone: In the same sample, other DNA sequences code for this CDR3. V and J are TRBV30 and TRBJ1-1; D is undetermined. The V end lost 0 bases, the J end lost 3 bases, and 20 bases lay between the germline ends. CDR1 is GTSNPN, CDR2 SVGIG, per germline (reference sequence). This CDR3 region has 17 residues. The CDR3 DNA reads TGTGCCTGGAGTGTACGGGAAGGTGGAACATTGGACACTGAAGCTTTCTTT. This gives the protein CAWSVREGGTLDTEAFF.

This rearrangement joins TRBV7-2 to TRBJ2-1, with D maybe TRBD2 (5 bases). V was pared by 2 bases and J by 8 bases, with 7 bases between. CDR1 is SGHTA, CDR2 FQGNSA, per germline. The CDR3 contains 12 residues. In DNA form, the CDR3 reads TGTGCCAGCAGCTTATACGGGGATGAGCAGTTCTTC. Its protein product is CASSLYGDEQFF.

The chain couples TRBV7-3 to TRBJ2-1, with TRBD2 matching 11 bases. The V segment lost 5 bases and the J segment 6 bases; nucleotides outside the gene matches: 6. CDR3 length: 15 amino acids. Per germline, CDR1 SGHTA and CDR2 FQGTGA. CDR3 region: CASSPGTSGSNEQFF. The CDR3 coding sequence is TGTGCCAGCAGCCCCGGGACTAGCGGTTCCAATGAGCAGTTCTTC.

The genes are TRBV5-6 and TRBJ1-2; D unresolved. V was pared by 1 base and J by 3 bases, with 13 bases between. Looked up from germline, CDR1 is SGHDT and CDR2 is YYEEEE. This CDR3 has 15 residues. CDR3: CASSLYFDTYYGYTF. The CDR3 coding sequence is TGTGCCAGCAGCTTGTATTTCGACACCTACTATGGCTACACCTTC.

In DNA, the CDR3 is TGTGCCAGCAGCGTATCCGACAGGGGGTTGCAGCCCCAGCATTTT. It encodes CASSVSDRGLQPQHF. The chain combines TRBV9 with TRBJ1-5; 9 bases match TRBD1. V was pared by 1 base and J by 7 bases, with 6 bases of the junction left unmatched. Germline V gives CDR1 SGDLS, CDR2 YYNGEE. The CDR3 covers 15 residues.

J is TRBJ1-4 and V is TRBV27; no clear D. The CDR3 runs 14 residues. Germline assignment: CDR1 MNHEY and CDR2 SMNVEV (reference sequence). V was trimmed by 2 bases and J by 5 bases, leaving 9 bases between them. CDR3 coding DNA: TGTGCCAGCAGTTTAACCCCCCTAAATGAAAAACTGTTTTTT. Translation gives CASSLTPLNEKLFF.